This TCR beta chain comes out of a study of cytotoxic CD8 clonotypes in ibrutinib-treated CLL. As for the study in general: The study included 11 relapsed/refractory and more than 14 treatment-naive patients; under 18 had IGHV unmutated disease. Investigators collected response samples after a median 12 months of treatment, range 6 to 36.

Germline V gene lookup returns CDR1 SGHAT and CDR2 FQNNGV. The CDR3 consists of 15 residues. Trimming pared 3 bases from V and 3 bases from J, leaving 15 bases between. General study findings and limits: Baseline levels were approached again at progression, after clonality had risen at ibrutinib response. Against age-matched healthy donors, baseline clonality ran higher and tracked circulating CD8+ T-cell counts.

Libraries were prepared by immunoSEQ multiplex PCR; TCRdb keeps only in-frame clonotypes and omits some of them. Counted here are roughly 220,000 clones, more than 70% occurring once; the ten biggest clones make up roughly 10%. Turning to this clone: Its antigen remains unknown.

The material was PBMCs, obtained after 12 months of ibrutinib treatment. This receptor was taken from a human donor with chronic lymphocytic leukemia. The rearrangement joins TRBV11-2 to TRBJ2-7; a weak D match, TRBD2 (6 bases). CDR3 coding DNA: TGTGCCAGCAGCTTTCCGCTCGAGGACTACTACGAGCAGTACTTC. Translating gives CASSFPLEDYYEQYF. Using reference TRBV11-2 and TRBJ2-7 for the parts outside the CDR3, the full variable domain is EAGVAQSPRYKIIEKRQSVAFWCNPISGHATLYWYQQILGQGPKLLIQFQNNGVVDDSQLPKDRFSAERLKGVDSTLKIQPAKLEDSAVYLCASSFPLEDYYEQYFGPGTRLTVT.